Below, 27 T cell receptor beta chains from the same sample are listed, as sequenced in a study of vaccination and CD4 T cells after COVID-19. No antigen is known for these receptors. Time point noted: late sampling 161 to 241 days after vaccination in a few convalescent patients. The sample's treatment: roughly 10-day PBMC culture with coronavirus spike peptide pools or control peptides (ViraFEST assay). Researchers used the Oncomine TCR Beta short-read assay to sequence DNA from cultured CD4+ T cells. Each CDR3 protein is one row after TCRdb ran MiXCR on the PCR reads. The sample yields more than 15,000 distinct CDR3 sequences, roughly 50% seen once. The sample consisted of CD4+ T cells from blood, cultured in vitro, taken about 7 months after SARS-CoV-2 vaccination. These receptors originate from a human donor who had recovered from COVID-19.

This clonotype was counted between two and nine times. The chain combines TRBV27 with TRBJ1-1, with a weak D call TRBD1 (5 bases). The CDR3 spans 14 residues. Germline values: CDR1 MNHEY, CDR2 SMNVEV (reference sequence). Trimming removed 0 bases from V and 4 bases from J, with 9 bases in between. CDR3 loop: CASSLSWGTTEAFF. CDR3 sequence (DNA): TGTGCCAGCAGTTTATCTTGGGGCACCACTGAAGCTTTCTTT.

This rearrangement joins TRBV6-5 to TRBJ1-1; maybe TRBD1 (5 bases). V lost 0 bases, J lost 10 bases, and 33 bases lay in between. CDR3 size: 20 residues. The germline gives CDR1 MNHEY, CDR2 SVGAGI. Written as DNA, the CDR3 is TGTGCCAGCAGTTACTCGACCTCAGGGCGGGTCTTCCCCTCTACCCATCCAGCTTTCTTT. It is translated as CASSYSTSGRVFPSTHPAFF.

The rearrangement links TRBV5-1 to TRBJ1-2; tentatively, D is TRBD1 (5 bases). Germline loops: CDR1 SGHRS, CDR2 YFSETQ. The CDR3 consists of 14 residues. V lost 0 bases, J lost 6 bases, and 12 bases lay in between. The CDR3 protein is CASSLERGRDGYTF. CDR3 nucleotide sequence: TGCGCCAGCAGCTTGGAGCGGGGGAGGGATGGCTACACCTTC.

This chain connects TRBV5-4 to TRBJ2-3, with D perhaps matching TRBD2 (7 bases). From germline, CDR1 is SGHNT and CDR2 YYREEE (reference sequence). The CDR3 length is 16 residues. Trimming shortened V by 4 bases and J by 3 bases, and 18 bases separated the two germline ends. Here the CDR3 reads CASSGRGGSGTDTQYF. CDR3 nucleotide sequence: TGTGCCAGCAGCGGACGAGGGGGTAGCGGGACAGATACGCAGTATTTT. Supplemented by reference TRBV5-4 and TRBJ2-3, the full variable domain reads ETGVTQSPTHLIKTRGQQVTLRCSSQSGHNTVSWYQQALGQGPQFIFQYYREEENGRGNFPPRFSGLQFPNYSSELNVNALELDDSALYLCASSGRGGSGTDTQYFGPGTRLTVL.

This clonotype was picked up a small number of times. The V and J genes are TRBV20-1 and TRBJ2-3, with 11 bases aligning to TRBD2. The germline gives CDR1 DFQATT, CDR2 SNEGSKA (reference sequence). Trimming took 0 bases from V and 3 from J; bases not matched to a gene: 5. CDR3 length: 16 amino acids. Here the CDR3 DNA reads TGCAGTGCTAGAGACCCTCTAGCGGGGGGTACAGATACGCAGTATTTT. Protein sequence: CSARDPLAGGTDTQYF.

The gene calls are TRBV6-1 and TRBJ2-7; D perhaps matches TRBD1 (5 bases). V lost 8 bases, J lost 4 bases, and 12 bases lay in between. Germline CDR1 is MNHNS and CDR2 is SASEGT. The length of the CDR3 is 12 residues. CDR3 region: CASVLQGYEQYF. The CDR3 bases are TGTGCCAGCGTCCTTCAGGGATACGAGCAGTACTTC.

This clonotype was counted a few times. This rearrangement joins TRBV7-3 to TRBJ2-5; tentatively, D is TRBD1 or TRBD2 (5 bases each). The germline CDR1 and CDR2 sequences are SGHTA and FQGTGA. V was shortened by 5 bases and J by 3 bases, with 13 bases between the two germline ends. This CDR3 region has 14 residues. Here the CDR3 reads CASSLDRGEETQYF. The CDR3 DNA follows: TGTGCCAGCAGCCTCGATCGGGGCGAAGAGACCCAGTACTTC.

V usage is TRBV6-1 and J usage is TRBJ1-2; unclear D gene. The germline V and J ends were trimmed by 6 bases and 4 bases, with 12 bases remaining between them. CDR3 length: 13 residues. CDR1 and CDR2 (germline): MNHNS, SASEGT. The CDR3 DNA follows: TGTGCCAGCAGAAGCGGACGGAGCTATGGCTACACCTTC. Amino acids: CASRSGRSYGYTF.

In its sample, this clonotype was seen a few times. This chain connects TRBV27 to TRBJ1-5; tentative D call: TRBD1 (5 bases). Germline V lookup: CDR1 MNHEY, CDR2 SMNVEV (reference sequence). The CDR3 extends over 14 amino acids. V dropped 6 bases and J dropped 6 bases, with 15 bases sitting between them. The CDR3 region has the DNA TGTGCCAGCAGCAAATGGGACCGAGGTCAGCCCCAGCATTTT. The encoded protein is CASSKWDRGQPQHF.

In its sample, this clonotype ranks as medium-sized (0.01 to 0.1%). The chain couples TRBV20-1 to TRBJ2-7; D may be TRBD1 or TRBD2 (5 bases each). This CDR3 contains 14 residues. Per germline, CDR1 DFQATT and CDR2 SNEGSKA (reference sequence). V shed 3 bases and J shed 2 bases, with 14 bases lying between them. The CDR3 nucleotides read TGCAGTGCTAGCGGTCCTCGGGACCCCTACGAGCAGTACTTC. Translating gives CSASGPRDPYEQYF.

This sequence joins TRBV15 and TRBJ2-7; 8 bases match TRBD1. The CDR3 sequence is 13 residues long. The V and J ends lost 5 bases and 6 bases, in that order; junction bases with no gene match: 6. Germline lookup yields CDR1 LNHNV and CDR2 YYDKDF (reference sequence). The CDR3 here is CATSAGQGGEQYF. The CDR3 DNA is TGTGCCACCAGCGCCGGACAGGGAGGCGAGCAGTACTTC. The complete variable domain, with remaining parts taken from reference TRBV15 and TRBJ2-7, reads DAMVIQNPRYQVTQFGKPVTLSCSQTLNHNVMYWYQQKSSQAPKLLFHYYDKDFNNEADTPDNFQSRRPNTSFCFLDIRSPGLGDTAMYLCATSAGQGGEQYFGPGTRLTVT.

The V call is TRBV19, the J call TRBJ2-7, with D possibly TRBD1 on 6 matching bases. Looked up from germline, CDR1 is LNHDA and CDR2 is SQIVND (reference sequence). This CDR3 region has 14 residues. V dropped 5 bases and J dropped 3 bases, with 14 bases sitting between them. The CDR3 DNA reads TGTGCCAGTAGTCCGACCCCGGACAGCTACGAGCAGTACTTC. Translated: CASSPTPDSYEQYF.

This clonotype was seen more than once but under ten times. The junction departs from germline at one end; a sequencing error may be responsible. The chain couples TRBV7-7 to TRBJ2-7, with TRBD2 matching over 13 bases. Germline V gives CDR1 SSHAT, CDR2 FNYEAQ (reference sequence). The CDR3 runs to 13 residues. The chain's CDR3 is CASSLGLAGEQYF. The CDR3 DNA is TGTGCTAGCAGCTTGGGACTAGCGGGGGAGCAGTACTTC.

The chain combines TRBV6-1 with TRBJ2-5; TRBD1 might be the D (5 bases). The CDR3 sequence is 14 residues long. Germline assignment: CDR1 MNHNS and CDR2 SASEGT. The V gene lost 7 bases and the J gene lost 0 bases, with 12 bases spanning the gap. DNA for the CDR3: TGTGCCAGCATCAGGGCCGGACACCAAGAGACCCAGTACTTC. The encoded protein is CASIRAGHQETQYF.

The CDR3 is CSAREPTPGQRTTYYGYTF. CDR3 in DNA: TGCAGTGCTAGAGAGCCCACCCCGGGACAGCGTACGACTTACTATGGCTACACCTTC. This rearrangement joins TRBV20-1 to TRBJ1-2; 7 nucleotides agree with TRBD1. In germline, CDR1 is DFQATT, CDR2 SNEGSKA (reference sequence). V shed 0 bases, J shed 3 bases, and the junction held 19 bases outside the gene matches. This CDR3 is built from 19 residues.

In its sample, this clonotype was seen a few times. CDR3 sequence reads: CASRRTGGETQYF. The DNA of the CDR3 is TGTGCCAGCAGGAGGACAGGCGGGGAGACCCAGTACTTC. The rearrangement joins TRBV6-1 to TRBJ2-5, with TRBD1 identical over 7 bases. V trimming: 6 bases; J trimming: 5 bases; junction bases outside the gene matches: 6. Per the germline V gene, CDR1 is MNHNS and CDR2 is SASEGT. CDR3 length: 13 amino acids.

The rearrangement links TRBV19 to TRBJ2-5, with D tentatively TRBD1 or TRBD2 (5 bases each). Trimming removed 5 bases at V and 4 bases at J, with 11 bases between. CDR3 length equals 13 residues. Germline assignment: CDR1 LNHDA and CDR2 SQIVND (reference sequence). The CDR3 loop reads CASSLNGAETQYF. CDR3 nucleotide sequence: TGTGCCAGTAGTCTGAACGGGGCAGAGACCCAGTACTTC. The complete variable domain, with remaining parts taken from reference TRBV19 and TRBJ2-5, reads DGGITQSPKYLFRKEGQNVTLSCEQNLNHDAMYWYRQDPGQGLRLIYYSQIVNDFQKGDIAEGYSVSREKKESFPLTVTSAQKNPTAFYLCASSLNGAETQYFGPGTRLLVL.

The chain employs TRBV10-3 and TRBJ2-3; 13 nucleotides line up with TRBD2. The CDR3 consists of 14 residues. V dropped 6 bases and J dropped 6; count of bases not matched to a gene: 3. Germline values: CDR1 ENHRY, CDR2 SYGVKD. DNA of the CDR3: TGTGCCATCAGAGGGACTAGCGGGGAGGATACGCAGTATTTT. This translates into CAIRGTSGEDTQYF.

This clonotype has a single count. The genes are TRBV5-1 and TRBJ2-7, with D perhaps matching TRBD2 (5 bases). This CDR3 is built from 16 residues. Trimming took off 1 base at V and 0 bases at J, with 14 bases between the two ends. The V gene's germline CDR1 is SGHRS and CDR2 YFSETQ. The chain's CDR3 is CASSLISSGSSYEQYF. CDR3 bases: TGCGCCAGCAGCTTGATTTCTTCGGGAAGCTCCTACGAGCAGTACTTC.

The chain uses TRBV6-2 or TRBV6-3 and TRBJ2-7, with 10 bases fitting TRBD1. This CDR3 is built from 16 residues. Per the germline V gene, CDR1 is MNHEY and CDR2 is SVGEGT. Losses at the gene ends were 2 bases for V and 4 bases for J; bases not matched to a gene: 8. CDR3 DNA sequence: TGTGCCAGCAGTTACCTTACTCCGGGACAGGGGTACGAGCAGTACTTC. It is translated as CASSYLTPGQGYEQYF.

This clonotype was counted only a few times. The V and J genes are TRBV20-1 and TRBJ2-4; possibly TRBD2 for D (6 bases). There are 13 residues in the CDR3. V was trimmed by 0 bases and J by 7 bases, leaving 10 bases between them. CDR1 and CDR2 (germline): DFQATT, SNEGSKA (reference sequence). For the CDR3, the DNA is TGCAGTGCTAGAGATTACGCGGGGAACATTCAGTACTTC. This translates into CSARDYAGNIQYF.

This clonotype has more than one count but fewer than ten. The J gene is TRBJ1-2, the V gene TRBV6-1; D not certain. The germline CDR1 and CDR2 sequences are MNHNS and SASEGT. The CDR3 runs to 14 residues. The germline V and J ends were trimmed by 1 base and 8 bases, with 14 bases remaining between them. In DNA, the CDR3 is TGTGCCAGCAGTGAAGGAGGCCCGCGGTGGGGCTACACCTTC. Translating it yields CASSEGGPRWGYTF.

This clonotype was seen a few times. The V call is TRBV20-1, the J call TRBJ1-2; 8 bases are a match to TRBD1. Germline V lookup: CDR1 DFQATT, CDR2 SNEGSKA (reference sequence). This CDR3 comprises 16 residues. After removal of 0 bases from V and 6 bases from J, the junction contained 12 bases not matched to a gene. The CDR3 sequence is CSAREWTGTADHGYTF. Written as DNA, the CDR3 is TGCAGTGCTAGAGAGTGGACAGGGACCGCGGATCATGGCTACACCTTC.

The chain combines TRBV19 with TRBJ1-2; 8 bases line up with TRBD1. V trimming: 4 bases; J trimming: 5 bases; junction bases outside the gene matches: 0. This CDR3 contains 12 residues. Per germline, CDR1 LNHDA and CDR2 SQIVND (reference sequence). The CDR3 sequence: CASSRTGYGYTF. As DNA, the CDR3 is TGTGCCAGTAGTAGGACAGGGTATGGCTACACCTTC.

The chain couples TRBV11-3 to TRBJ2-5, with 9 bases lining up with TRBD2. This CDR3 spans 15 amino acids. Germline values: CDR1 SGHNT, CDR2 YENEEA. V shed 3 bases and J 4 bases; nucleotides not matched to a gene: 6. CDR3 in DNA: TGTGCCAGCAGCTTTAGGGCGGGAGGGGGAGAGACCCAGTACTTC. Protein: CASSFRAGGGETQYF.

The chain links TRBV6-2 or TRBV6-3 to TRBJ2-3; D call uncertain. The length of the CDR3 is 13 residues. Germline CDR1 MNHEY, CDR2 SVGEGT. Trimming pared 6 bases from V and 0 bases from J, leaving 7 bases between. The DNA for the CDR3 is TGTGCCAGCAGGGGTGCTAGCACAGATACGCAGTATTTT. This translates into CASRGASTDTQYF.

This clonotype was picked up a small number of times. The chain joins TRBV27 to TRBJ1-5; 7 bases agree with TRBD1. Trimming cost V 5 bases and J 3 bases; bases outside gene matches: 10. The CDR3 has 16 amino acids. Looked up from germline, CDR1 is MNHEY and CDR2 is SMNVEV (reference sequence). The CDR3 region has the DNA TGTGCCAGCAGTCCACAGGGGAACTCTTACAATCAGCCCCAGCATTTT. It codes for CASSPQGNSYNQPQHF.